These 22 T cell receptor beta chains share one sample of origin, sequenced in a study of cytomegalovirus exposure and HLA in healthy donors. Amplification used 60 Vbeta primers and 13 Jbeta primers. The protocol was immunoSEQ multiplex PCR, while the TCRdb copy is restricted to in-frame clones and leaves out a portion. The data show 150,000 to 200,000 clones, with 79% seen just once and around 1.4% held by the top ten. Sequenced sample: PBMCs. The receptors derive from a girl between 5 and 17 years old in good health and CMV-seropositive.

This clone appeared a single time. V and J are TRBV12-5 and TRBJ1-2, with a possible D match to TRBD1 (5 bases). In germline, CDR1 is LGHNT, CDR2 FRNRAP. The V end was cut by 3 bases, the J end by 7 bases, with 12 bases between. The CDR3 covers 13 residues. The CDR3 DNA reads as TGTGCTAGTGGTTTAGGGCAGGGACTTGGCTACACCTTC. It yields the protein CASGLGQGLGYTF. Drawing the rest from reference TRBV12-5 and TRBJ1-2, the complete variable domain is DARVTQTPRHKVTEMGQEVTMRCQPILGHNTVFWYRQTMMQGLELLAYFRNRAPLDDSGMPKDRFSAEMPDATLATLKIQPSEPRDSAVYFCASGLGQGLGYTFGSGTRLTVV.

DNA for the CDR3: TGTGCCAGCAGTGAATACCTCGCGAACTATGGCTACACCTTC. Its protein product is CASSEYLANYGYTF. This chain uses TRBV2 with TRBJ1-2; D is ambiguous. Trimming left V 2 bases short and J 2 bases short, with 9 bases between. Germline V gene data show CDR1 as SNHLY and CDR2 as FYNNEI. The CDR3 consists of 14 residues.

This clone was seen just once. The chain joins TRBV7-2 to TRBJ2-5, with TRBD2 as a possible D gene (5 bases). The length of the CDR3 is 15 residues. Trimming pared 0 bases from V and 4 bases from J, leaving 12 bases between. Germline V lookup: CDR1 SGHTA, CDR2 FQGNSA. CDR3: CASSLADLGRETQYF. Here the CDR3 DNA reads TGTGCCAGCAGCTTAGCGGACCTAGGGAGAGAGACCCAGTACTTC.

This chain joins TRBV7-2 and TRBJ2-5, with D uncertain. CDR3 size: 13 residues. CDR1 and CDR2 (germline): SGHTA, FQGNSA. Trimming removed 1 base at V and 3 bases at J, with 6 bases between. The CDR3: CASSLGRKETQYF. In DNA form, the CDR3 reads TGTGCCAGCAGCTTAGGCAGAAAAGAGACCCAGTACTTC.

CDR3 protein: CASTGRDRGYEQYF. The CDR3 bases are TGTGCCAGTACCGGCCGGGACAGGGGTTACGAGCAGTACTTC. J is TRBJ2-7 and V is TRBV19; 10 nucleotides agree with TRBD1. Looked up from germline, CDR1 is LNHDA and CDR2 is SQIVND (reference sequence). The CDR3 sequence is 14 residues long. The V segment lost 7 bases and the J segment 4 bases; nucleotides outside the gene matches: 7.

The rearrangement joins TRBV7-9 to TRBJ2-7; D might be TRBD2 (7 bases). Germline V gene sequence: CDR1 SEHNR, CDR2 FQNEAQ (reference sequence). This CDR3 has 15 amino acids. Trimming stripped 5 bases from V and 3 bases from J, with 17 bases between. This CDR3 is CASSPPGGPIYEQYF. As DNA, the CDR3 is TGTGCCAGCAGCCCACCGGGGGGCCCAATCTACGAGCAGTACTTC.

This chain uses TRBV28 with TRBJ1-5, with 10 bases fitting TRBD1. The CDR3 extends over 14 amino acids. Trimming cost V 7 bases and J 6 bases; bases outside gene matches: 6. In germline, CDR1 is MDHEN, CDR2 SYDVKM. CDR3 sequence reads: CASIRDRGFQPQHF. The DNA for the CDR3 is TGTGCCAGCATCCGGGACAGGGGATTTCAGCCCCAGCATTTT.

This clone was counted a single time. Other DNA variants within this sample encode the same CDR3. The rearrangement links TRBV2 to TRBJ2-3, with 11 bases fitting TRBD2. Unmatched junction bases numbered 11, after V lost 6 bases and J lost 0 bases. The CDR3 loop spans 18 amino acids. The V gene's germline CDR1 is SNHLY and CDR2 FYNNEI. In DNA, the CDR3 is TGTGCCAGCAGGTCCCCTAGCGGGGGGTTCCCTAGCACAGATACGCAGTATTTT. Its protein product is CASRSPSGGFPSTDTQYF.

This chain links TRBV7-9 with TRBJ2-3; 7 bases agree with TRBD2. The CDR3 length is 14 residues. Unmatched junction bases numbered 11, after V lost 5 bases and J lost 9 bases. The V gene's germline CDR1 is SEHNR and CDR2 FQNEAQ (reference sequence). This chain's CDR3 is CASSRAGESGTQYF. Here the CDR3 DNA reads TGTGCCAGCAGCAGGGCGGGGGAGAGTGGAACGCAGTATTTT.

The chain uses TRBV10-3 and TRBJ1-4; TRBD1 aligns across 8 bases. This CDR3 has 12 amino acids. The V segment lost 10 bases and the J segment 5 bases; nucleotides outside the gene matches: 3. Germline V lookup: CDR1 ENHRY, CDR2 SYGVKD. As DNA, the CDR3 is TGTGCCAGTAGACAGGGGAATGAAAAACTGTTTTTT. Its translation is CASRQGNEKLFF.

This clone was observed once. The CDR3 protein is CASSSYPTSGPYEQYF. The CDR3 DNA reads TGTGCCAGCAGTTCCTACCCGACTAGCGGTCCCTACGAGCAGTACTTC. The chain recombines TRBV6-5 with TRBJ2-5; 9 nucleotides line up with TRBD2. The J call may not be correct, given that the DNA end is closer to TRBJ2-7. Germline CDR1 is MNHEY and CDR2 is SVGAGI. This CDR3 is built from 16 residues.

The chain carries TRBV12-5 and TRBJ1-2, with D maybe TRBD1 (6 bases). Deletions cut 6 bases from V and 1 base from J, with 15 bases between. CDR1 is LGHNT and CDR2 is FRNRAP in the germline V gene. The CDR3 covers 15 residues. CDR3: CASGEKTGINYGYTF. The DNA of the CDR3 is TGTGCTAGTGGGGAGAAAACAGGGATTAACTATGGCTACACCTTC. Supplemented by reference TRBV12-5 and TRBJ1-2, the full variable domain reads DARVTQTPRHKVTEMGQEVTMRCQPILGHNTVFWYRQTMMQGLELLAYFRNRAPLDDSGMPKDRFSAEMPDATLATLKIQPSEPRDSAVYFCASGEKTGINYGYTFGSGTRLTVV.

V usage is TRBV6-6 and J usage is TRBJ1-2; 7 bases map to TRBD1. Germline values: CDR1 MNHNY, CDR2 SVGAGI (reference sequence). With 6 bases clipped from V and 3 bases from J, the junction kept 4 bases outside the gene matches. This CDR3 has 13 residues. CDR3 sequence reads: CASSHGTDYGYTF. CDR3 nucleotide sequence: TGTGCCAGCAGCCACGGGACAGACTATGGCTACACCTTC.

This rearrangement joins TRBV7-7 to TRBJ2-1; 8 positions agree with TRBD2. The germline CDR1 and CDR2 sequences are SSHAT and FNYEAQ (reference sequence). The CDR3 consists of 16 residues. Unmatched junction bases numbered 3, after V lost 1 base and J lost 1 base. This CDR3 is CASSLGAGGSYNEQFF. CDR3 DNA: TGTGCCAGCAGCTTAGGGGCGGGGGGTTCCTACAATGAGCAGTTCTTC. Full variable domain (remainder filled in from reference TRBV7-7 and TRBJ2-1): GAGVSQSPRYKVTKRGQDVTLRCDPISSHATLYWYQQALGQGPEFLTYFNYEAQPDKSGLPSDRFSAERPEGSISTLTIQRTEQRDSAMYRCASSLGAGGSYNEQFFGPGTRLTVL.

The V gene is TRBV7-2, the J gene TRBJ2-1; tentatively, D is TRBD2 (5 bases). The V and J ends lost 6 bases and 0 bases respectively, with 12 bases between them. Germline V gene lookup returns CDR1 SGHTA and CDR2 FQGNSA. The length of the CDR3 is 15 residues. CDR3 in DNA: TGTGCCAGCAGTCAACTAGTCCCCTCCTACAATGAGCAGTTCTTC. Its protein product is CASSQLVPSYNEQFF.

This chain joins TRBV7-8 and TRBJ2-3; 9 nucleotides match TRBD1. The CDR3 sequence is 14 residues long. Per germline, CDR1 SGHVS and CDR2 FQNEAQ. V shed 5 bases, J shed 3 bases, and the junction held 3 bases outside the gene matches. The CDR3 bases are TGTGCCAGCAGCGGGACAGGGCAGACAGATACGCAGTATTTT. Amino acids: CASSGTGQTDTQYF.

V usage is TRBV13 and J usage is TRBJ2-7; D not certain. The CDR3 is 13 amino acids. V lost 5 bases, J lost 1 base, and 9 bases lay in between. Per the germline V gene, CDR1 is PRHDT and CDR2 is FYEKMQ (reference sequence). CDR3 loop: CASSPKESYEQYF. The CDR3 DNA reads as TGTGCCAGCAGCCCTAAGGAGTCCTACGAGCAGTACTTC.

The V and J genes are TRBV4-3 and TRBJ2-7; D is perhaps TRBD1 (5 bases). Looked up from germline, CDR1 is LGHNA and CDR2 is YSLEER. Trimming removed 0 bases from V and 3 bases from J, with 12 bases in between. The CDR3 runs 15 residues. CDR3 bases: TGCGCCAGCAGCCAAGATCTAGGACAAATCTACGAGCAGTACTTC. Residues: CASSQDLGQIYEQYF.

V and J are TRBV18 and TRBJ2-7; 8 bases are shared with TRBD1. The ends lost 5 bases at V and 11 bases at J; junction bases unmatched: 8. The CDR3 is 12 residues long. Germline values: CDR1 KGHSH, CDR2 LQKENI. The CDR3 protein is CASSFGTGLEYF. CDR3 sequence (DNA): TGTGCCAGCTCATTCGGGACAGGTTTGGAGTACTTC.

The chain carries TRBV2 and TRBJ2-3; D might be TRBD1 (6 bases). The CDR3 runs to 14 residues. V shed 6 bases and J shed 4 bases, with 14 bases lying between them. Germline-derived CDR1 and CDR2 are SNHLY and FYNNEI. The CDR3 is CASRSGAISDTQYF. As DNA, the CDR3 is TGTGCCAGCAGGTCAGGGGCGATATCAGATACGCAGTATTTT. Looking up the rest from reference TRBV2 and TRBJ2-3 gives the full variable domain: EPEVTQTPSHQVTQMGQEVILRCVPISNHLYFYWYRQILGQKVEFLVSFYNNEISEKSEIFDDQFSVERPDGSNFTLKIRSTKLEDSAMYFCASRSGAISDTQYFGPGTRLTVL.

The chain joins TRBV11-3 to TRBJ1-3; possibly TRBD1 for D (6 bases). The CDR3 totals 11 residues. CDR1 and CDR2 (germline): SGHNT, YENEEA. V lost 5 bases, J lost 11 bases, and 10 bases lay in between. In DNA, the CDR3 is TGTGCCAGCAGCCCGGACAGCGCCATATATTTT. It translates to CASSPDSAIYF.

DNA for the CDR3: TGCAGCGTTATCATGACGGGACAGCTTCAAGAGACCCAGTACTTC. It specifies CSVIMTGQLQETQYF. The chain uses TRBV29-1 and TRBJ2-5, with 7 nucleotides matching TRBD1. This CDR3 spans 15 amino acids. Germline V lookup: CDR1 SQVTM, CDR2 ANQGSEA. J was trimmed by 2 bases and V by 5 bases; bases with no gene match: 11.